The T cell receptor beta chain described here comes from a study of regulatory T cells in long-lasting Graves disease (dated by TCRdb to the early 2020s). With respect to the entire study: Antithyroid drugs had been taken for less than 3 months by newly diagnosed Graves' disease patients. This study used TCR sequencing and RNA sequencing of peripheral blood to compare persistent Graves' disease patients against newly diagnosed Graves' disease patients. The study was registered as a clinical trial and conducted in China. A total of about 33 samples underwent TCR sequencing, from roughly 13 patients with persistent Graves' disease and some 20 patients with newly diagnosed Graves' disease. The investigation overall reported the following: Because the primary lesion, thyroid tissue, could not be accessed, the study looked at peripheral blood alone. Persistent Graves' disease patients showed lower TCR Shannon entropy and fewer highly expanded clones than newly diagnosed patients, suggesting clonal expansion. Sequencing and analysis were limited to the TCR beta chain. The small sample size was acknowledged by the authors as a limitation that may reduce accuracy. Preferential use of TRBV28, TRBJ1-2 and TRBJ2-5 was observed in persistent disease, whereas TRBV20-1 and TRBJ2-1 were favored in newly diagnosed disease. Persistent patients shared more public clonotypes among themselves (approximately 2,500) than newly diagnosed patients did (about 970).

This clonotype was picked up many times. Its specific antigen is unknown. Base qualities are missing; no much larger clone stands one base away. The time point label for this specimen denotes: newly diagnosed GD, antithyroid drugs for less than 3 months. For both TCR sequencing and RNA sequencing, RNA was extracted from PBMCs in TRIzol. Graves' disease was diagnosed according to American Thyroid Association guidelines. The patients came from an endocrinology department in Xi'an, China. Each patient gave about 8.1 milliliters of peripheral blood, collected in an EDTA anticoagulant tube. Ficoll Paque Plus density gradient separation was used to isolate PBMCs, and no further T cell sorting was done. An Agilent 2100 Bioanalyzer and agarose gel were used to assess RNA quality, and a NanoDrop 2000 was used to measure RNA concentration. The junction shows trimming of 5 bases on V and 2 bases on J, plus 9 bases between the germline ends. Per the germline V gene (reference sequence), SEHNR is the CDR1 and FQNEAQ is the CDR2. Reading from cysteine to phenylalanine, the CDR3 counts 13 amino acids. The DNA shown is the 39-base CDR3, in frame from base 1.

Libraries were built with multiplex PCR. The listed sequencing device is Illumina HiSeq 4000. iRepertoire HTBI primers and Arm-PCR amplification of CDR3 regions were used to construct TCR beta libraries. Before sequencing, the PCR products underwent gel purification. The authors processed their data as follows. Across samples, some 62 TRBV and 13 to 15 TRBJ segments were identified and used for gene usage analysis of CDR3 amino acid clonotypes. COPE and FqMerger were used to merge filtered high-quality paired reads into contigs. BLAST was used to align contigs to IMGT TRBV, TRBD and TRBJ reference genes, and CDR3 was defined according to IMGT. Clonotypes above 0.1% frequency were classified as highly expanded clones. Shannon entropy was used to measure repertoire diversity, and the Gini coefficient was used to measure V-J evenness. Public clonotypes were defined as clonotypes shared by more than one individual. Clones were called with MiXCR by TCRdb after fastp trimmed the public reads at Q25, and only in-frame beta chains were retained. Under each unique CDR3 protein, matching rows form one entry showing the most common genes and DNA. For this entry, the V and J calls and clone size follow TCRdb and not the study's own pipeline. In this sample the table shows roughly 440,000 distinct CDR3 sequences, around 17% of which occur a single time. 23% of the sample comes from the top ten.

These data are also associated with another study on T cells in Graves' hyperthyroidism and ophthalmopathy. That second report states: Graves' hyperthyroidism was defined as stable when no progression to ophthalmopathy occurred over 18 months of follow-up. The hyperthyroidism patients were between 18 and 65 years old and newly diagnosed, with a disease duration of less than 2 months. Exclusion was applied to patients with uncontrolled infections, other autoimmune diseases, pregnancy or lactation. Clinical symptoms, serum thyroxine and TRAb, thyroid ultrasound, and orbital computed tomography formed the basis for the diagnoses. The first round of RT-PCR for the TCR CDR3 was performed with the HTBI primer set and the Qiagen OneStep RT-PCR kit. Most expanded thyroid clonotypes (frequency above 0.001) were also detected in blood, a finding suggesting that blood repertoires may reflect thyroid immune responses. In cross-validation, a model built on a 13 V-J signature told ophthalmopathy apart from stable hyperthyroidism with under 90% sensitivity and about 81% specificity, and in testing the same model reached 80%/75%. In validation, the model predicted progression to ophthalmopathy with around 71% sensitivity and approximately 74% specificity, a median of 6.5 months before onset. To identify distinguishing TCR V-J signatures, a discovery cohort of 100 patients was used, comprising some 45 with Graves' ophthalmopathy and 57 with stable Graves' hyperthyroidism. Prospective prediction of ophthalmopathy was tested in an independent validation cohort of some 19 hyperthyroidism patients and roughly 16 patients who later progressed to ophthalmopathy. The approximately 98 discovery patients were randomly divided into training and test sets at a 7:3 ratio. In addition, the study compared T-cell repertoires in thyroid tissue and in blood from several Graves' hyperthyroidism patients. Once sampling was done, hyperthyroidism patients were given methimazole at a starting dose of 30 mg daily, whereas ophthalmopathy patients were given high-dose intravenous methylprednisolone. A second multiplex PCR round built the libraries, followed by size selection and purification. Libraries were sequenced paired-end with 100 bp reads on an Illumina HiSeq2000. SOAPnuke was used to process the raw data, with reads discarded if the reads contained adapters or uncalled bases, had a mean Phred below 15, or lacked an exact constant-primer or identifier match. COPE v1.2.5 was used to merge the high-quality paired reads, and each unique nucleotide sequence was defined as a clonotype. MiTCR v1.1 was used to align clonotypes to the IMGT TRBV, TRBD and TRBJ reference segments. The analysis was restricted to V-J combinations with a frequency above 0.0001, which together covered 99.2% of the repertoires. A TCS score was defined as the ratio of F50 (clonal expansion) to E x V (chaos), with BLOSUM62-based TCRdist applied between CDR3 peptides within each V-J. Welch's t-statistics and random forest reduced around 510 V-J features to roughly 13, which were used in a naive Bayes classifier (R e1071). Sample size was not statistically predetermined, and blinding of investigators to group allocation was not performed. TCR Vbeta CDR3 sequencing of 120 to 150 peripheral blood samples (about 45 ophthalmopathy, around 80 hyperthyroidism and roughly 17 progressor patients) is reported in the paper.

The specimen comprised peripheral blood mononuclear cells (PBMCs), sampled at new diagnosis, from a patient treated with antithyroid drugs. This sequence was found in a woman under 30 with Graves disease. Donor details come from another sample of the same person, matched by shared clones. Here the chain combines TRBV7-9 and TRBJ2-5; no D gene can be assigned with confidence. The encoded CDR3 is CASSPDKQETQYF. The DNA sequence is given as TGTGCCAGCAGCCCCGACAAACAAGAGACCCAGTACTTC.